This TCR beta chain was recorded in a study of blood T cell repertoires in COVID-19. Looking at the study overall: Nucleic acid was either cDNA or gDNA, and it came from T cells, B-cell-depleted T cells, or PBMCs.

In the source study's methods: Reference gene primers were amplified, and this amplification served to estimate nucleated cell counts. The table came from immunoSEQ multiplex PCR; TCRdb's copy has only in-frame clones and leaves some out. The DNA was the basis for D and trimming; V, J and clone size are from that table. The repertoire consists of 200,000 to 250,000 clones, with approximately 80% occurring once and the leading ten covering over 10%. Germline CDR1 is LGHDT and CDR2 is YNNKEL (reference sequence). Trimming cost V 4 bases and J 0 bases, with 16 bases left between them. This CDR3 is built from 17 residues.

The V gene is TRBV3-1 (or the pseudogene TRBV3-2), the J gene TRBJ2-1; D gene uncertain. The sequenced material came from peripheral blood. The clonotype was recovered from a human donor in a cohort sampled during active COVID-19. The CDR3 reads CASSPSATASSYNEQFF. The CDR3 nucleotides read TGTGCCAGCAGCCCAAGCGCCACTGCCAGCTCCTACAATGAGCAGTTCTTC.